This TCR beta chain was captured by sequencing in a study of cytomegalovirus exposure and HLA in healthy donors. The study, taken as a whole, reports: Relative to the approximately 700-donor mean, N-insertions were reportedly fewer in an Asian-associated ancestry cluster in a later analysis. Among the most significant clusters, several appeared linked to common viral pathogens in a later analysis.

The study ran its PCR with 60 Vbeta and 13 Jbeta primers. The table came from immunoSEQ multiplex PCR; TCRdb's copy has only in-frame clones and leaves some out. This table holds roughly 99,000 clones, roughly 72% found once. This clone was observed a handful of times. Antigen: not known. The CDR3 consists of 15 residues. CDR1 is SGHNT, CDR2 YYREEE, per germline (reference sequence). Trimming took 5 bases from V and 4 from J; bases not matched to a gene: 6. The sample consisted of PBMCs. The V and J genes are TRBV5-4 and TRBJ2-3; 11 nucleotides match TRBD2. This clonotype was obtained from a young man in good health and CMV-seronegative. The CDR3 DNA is TGTGCCAGCAGAGTAGCGGGGGGGCCGGCAGATACGCAGTATTTT. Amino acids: CASRVAGGPADTQYF.